This T cell receptor (beta chain) was sequenced in a study of shared clonotypes between healthy human individuals. Profiled with immunoSEQ multiplex PCR; TCRdb holds only in-frame clones, not every one. The sample includes approximately 720,000 clones, just over 90% of them seen just once. Naive CD8 populations comprised CD45RO-negative cells positively selected for CCR7, excluding terminally differentiated effector memory CD45RA+ cells. There are 12 residues in the CDR3. The V gene lost 7 bases and the J gene lost 6 bases, with 11 bases spanning the gap. From germline, CDR1 is LNHDA and CDR2 SQIVND (reference sequence).

The material sequenced was naive CD8+ T cells sorted from blood. The origin of this receptor is a man aged 25-40 years in good health. V and J are TRBV19 and TRBJ2-3; D may be TRBD1 (5 bases). CDR3 sequence reads: CASTGALDTQYF. The CDR3 coding sequence is TGTGCCAGTACTGGGGCGCTGGATACGCAGTATTTT.